The text below deals with one T cell receptor beta chain. How the authors handled the data: Amplification from reference gene primers served as the basis for estimated nucleated cell counts. TCRdb keeps only in-frame clones here, not all; method: immunoSEQ multiplex PCR. The V and J calls and clone size come from that table; D and trimming were worked out from the DNA. Among under 20,000 clones listed, over 75% were seen once. This entry belongs to a study of blood T cell repertoires in COVID-19. Study at large: Samples of COVID-19 (acute and convalescent) were obtained from the United States, Italy and Spain. PBMCs, B-cell-depleted T cells, or T cells provided the cDNA or gDNA that made up the material.

V gave up 7 bases and J gave up 7 bases; unmatched junction bases: 7. The germline V gene has CDR1 MRHNA and CDR2 SNTAGT. This CDR3 has 14 residues. The gene calls are TRBV6-4 and TRBJ2-2; TRBD1 matches at 9 bases. The sequencing sample was made of peripheral blood. This TCR was recovered from a human donor in a cohort sampled during active COVID-19. The CDR3 region has the DNA TGTGCCAGCAAGCTCGGGACAGGGTTCGGGGAGCTGTTTTTT. As protein: CASKLGTGFGELFF.